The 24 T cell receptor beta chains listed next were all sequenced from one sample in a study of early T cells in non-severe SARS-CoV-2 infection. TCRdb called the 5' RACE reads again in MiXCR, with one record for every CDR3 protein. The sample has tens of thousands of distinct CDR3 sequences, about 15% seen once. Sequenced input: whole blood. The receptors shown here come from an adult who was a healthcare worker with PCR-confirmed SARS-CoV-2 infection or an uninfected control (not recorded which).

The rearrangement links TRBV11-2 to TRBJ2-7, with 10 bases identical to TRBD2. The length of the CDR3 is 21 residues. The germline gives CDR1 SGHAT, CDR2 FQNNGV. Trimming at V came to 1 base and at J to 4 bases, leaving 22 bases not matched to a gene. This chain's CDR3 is CASSLAVWQPQREGLQYEQYF. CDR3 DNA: TGTGCCAGCAGCTTAGCCGTCTGGCAGCCTCAGCGGGAGGGCCTCCAATACGAGCAGTACTTC.

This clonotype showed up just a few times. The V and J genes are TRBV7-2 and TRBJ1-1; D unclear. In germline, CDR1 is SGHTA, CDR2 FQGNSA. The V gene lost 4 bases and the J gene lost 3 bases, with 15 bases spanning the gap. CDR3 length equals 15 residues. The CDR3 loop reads CASSSRSGGYTEAFF. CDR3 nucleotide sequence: TGTGCCAGCAGCTCGAGATCGGGCGGCTACACTGAAGCTTTCTTT. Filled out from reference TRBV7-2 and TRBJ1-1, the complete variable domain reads GAGVSQSPSNKVTEKGKDVELRCDPISGHTALYWYRQSLGQGLEFLIYFQGNSAPDKSGLPSDRFSAERTGGSVSTLTIQRTQQEDSAVYLCASSSRSGGYTEAFFGQGTRLTVV.

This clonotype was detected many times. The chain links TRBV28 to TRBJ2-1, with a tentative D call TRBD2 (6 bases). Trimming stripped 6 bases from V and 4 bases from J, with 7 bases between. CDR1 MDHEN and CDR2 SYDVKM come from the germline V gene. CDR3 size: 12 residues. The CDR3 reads CASRGLYNEQFF. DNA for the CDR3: TGTGCCAGCAGGGGACTTTACAATGAGCAGTTCTTC.

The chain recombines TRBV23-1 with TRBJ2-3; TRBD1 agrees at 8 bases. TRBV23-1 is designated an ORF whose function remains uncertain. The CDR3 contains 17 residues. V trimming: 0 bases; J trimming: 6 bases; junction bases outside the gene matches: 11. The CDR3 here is CASSQSMFRGRNDTQYF. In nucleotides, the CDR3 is TGCGCCAGCAGTCAATCAATGTTCAGGGGGCGCAACGATACGCAGTATTTT.

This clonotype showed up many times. DNA of the CDR3: TGTGCCAGCAGTTTAGTTCCCAGCTCCTACAATGAGCAGTTCTTC. Amino acids: CASSLVPSSYNEQFF. V gene TRBV27 combines with J gene TRBJ2-1, with no clear D. V was cut by 2 bases and J by 0 bases, with 8 bases left in between. Germline CDR1 MNHEY, CDR2 SMNVEV (reference sequence). The CDR3 loop spans 15 amino acids.

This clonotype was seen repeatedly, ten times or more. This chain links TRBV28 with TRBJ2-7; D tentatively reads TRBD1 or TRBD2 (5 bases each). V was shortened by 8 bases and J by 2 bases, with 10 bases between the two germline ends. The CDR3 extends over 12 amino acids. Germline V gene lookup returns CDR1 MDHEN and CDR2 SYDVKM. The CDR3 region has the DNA TGTGCCAGCGGGACGCAGGCCTACGAGCAGTACTTC. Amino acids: CASGTQAYEQYF. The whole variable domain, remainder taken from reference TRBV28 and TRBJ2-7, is DVKVTQSSRYLVKRTGEKVFLECVQDMDHENMFWYRQDPGLGLRLIYFSYDVKMKEKGDIPEGYSVSREKKERFSLILESASTNQTSMYLCASGTQAYEQYFGPGTRLTVT.

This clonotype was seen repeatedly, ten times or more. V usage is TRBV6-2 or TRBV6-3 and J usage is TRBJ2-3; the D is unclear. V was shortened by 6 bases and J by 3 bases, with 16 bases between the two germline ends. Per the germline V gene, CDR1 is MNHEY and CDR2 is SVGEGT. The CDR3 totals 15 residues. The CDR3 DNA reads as TGTGCCAGCAGCGGGCGGCTAGTAGGTACAGATACGCAGTATTTT. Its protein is CASSGRLVGTDTQYF.

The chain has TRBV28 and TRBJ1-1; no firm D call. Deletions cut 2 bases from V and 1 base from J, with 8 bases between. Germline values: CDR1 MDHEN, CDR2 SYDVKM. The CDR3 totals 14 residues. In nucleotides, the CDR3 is TGTGCCAGCAGTTTAAGTCCGTCGAACACTGAAGCTTTCTTT. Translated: CASSLSPSNTEAFF.

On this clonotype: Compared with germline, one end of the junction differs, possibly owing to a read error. For the CDR3, the DNA is TGTGTCAGCAGCTTAGGCAGTACTACTTCCACTGAAGCTTTCTTT. Translation: CVSSLGSTTSTEAFF. The gene calls are TRBV13 and TRBJ1-1; D is undetermined. Germline CDR1 and CDR2: PRHDT and FYEKMQ (reference sequence). CDR3 length: 15 amino acids.

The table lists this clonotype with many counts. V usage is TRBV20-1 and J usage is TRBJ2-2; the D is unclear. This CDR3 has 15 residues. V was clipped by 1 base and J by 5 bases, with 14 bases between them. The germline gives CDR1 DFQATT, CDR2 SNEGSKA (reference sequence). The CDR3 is CSARGAGDLTGELFF. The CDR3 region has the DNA TGCAGTGCTAGAGGGGCTGGGGATCTAACCGGGGAGCTGTTTTTT.

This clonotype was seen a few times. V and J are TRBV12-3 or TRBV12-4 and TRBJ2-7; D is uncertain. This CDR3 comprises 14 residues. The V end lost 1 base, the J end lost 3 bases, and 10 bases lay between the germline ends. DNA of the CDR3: TGTGCCAGCAGTTTAGACGGGCCGTTCTACGAGCAGTACTTC. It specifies CASSLDGPFYEQYF.

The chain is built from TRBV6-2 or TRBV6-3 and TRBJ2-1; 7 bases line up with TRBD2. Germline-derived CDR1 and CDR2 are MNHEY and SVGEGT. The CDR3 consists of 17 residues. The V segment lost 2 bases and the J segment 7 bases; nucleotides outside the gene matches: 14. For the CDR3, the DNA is TGTGCCAGCAGTTACGGGATAACGGGAGGCCCAAAAAATGAGCAGTTCTTC. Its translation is CASSYGITGGPKNEQFF.

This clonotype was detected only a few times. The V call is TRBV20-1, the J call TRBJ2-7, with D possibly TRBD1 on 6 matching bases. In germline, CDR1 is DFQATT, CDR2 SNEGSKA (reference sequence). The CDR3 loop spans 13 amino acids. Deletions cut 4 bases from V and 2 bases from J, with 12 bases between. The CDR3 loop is CSANRDMAYEQYF. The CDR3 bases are TGCAGTGCTAACCGGGACATGGCCTACGAGCAGTACTTC.

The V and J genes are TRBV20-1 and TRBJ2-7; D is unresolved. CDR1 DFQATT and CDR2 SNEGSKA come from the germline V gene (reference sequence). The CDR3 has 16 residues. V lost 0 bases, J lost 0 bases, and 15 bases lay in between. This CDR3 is CSARDRPGHISYEQYF. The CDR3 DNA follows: TGCAGTGCTAGAGATAGGCCGGGCCACATCTCCTACGAGCAGTACTTC.

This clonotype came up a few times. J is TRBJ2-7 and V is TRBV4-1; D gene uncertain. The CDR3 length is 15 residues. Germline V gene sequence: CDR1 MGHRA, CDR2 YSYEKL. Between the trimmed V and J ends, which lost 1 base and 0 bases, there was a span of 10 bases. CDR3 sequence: CASSQGSASSYEQYF. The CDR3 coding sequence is TGCGCCAGCAGCCAAGGGTCCGCGAGCTCCTACGAGCAGTACTTC.

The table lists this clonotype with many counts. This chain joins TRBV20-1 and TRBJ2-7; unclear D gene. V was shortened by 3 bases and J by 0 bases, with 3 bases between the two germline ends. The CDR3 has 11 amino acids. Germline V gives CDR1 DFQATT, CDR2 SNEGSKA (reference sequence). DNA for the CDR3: TGCAGTGCTAGCGACTCCTACGAGCAGTACTTC. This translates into CSASDSYEQYF.

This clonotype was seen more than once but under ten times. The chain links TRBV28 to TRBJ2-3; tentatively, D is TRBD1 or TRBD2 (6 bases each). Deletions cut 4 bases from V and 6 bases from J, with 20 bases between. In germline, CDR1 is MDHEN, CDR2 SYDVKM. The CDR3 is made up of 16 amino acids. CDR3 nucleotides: TGTGCCAGCAGTTCCCTCGGGGCGGGACATGGCGATACGCAGTATTTT. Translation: CASSSLGAGHGDTQYF. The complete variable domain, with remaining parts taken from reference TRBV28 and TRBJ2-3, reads DVKVTQSSRYLVKRTGEKVFLECVQDMDHENMFWYRQDPGLGLRLIYFSYDVKMKEKGDIPEGYSVSREKKERFSLILESASTNQTSMYLCASSSLGAGHGDTQYFGPGTRLTVL.

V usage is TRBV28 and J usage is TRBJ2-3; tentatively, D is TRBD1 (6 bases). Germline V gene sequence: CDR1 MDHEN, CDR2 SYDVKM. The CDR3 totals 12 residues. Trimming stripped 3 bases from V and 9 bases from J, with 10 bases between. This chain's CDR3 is CASSLSGGTQYF. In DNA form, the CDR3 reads TGTGCCAGCAGTTTGTCTGGGGGCACGCAGTATTTT.

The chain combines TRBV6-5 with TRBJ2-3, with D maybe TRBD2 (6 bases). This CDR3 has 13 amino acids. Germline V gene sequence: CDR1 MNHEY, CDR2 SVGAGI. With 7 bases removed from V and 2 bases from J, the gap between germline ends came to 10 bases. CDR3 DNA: TGTGCCAGCATGACTAGACCCACAGATACGCAGTATTTT. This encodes CASMTRPTDTQYF.

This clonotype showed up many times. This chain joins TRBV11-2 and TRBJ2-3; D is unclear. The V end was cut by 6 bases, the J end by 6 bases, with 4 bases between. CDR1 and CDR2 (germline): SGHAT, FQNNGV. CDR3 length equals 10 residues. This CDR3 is CASRGDTQYF. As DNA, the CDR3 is TGTGCCAGCAGGGGGGATACGCAGTATTTT. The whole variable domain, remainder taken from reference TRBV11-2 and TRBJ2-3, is EAGVAQSPRYKIIEKRQSVAFWCNPISGHATLYWYQQILGQGPKLLIQFQNNGVVDDSQLPKDRFSAERLKGVDSTLKIQPAKLEDSAVYLCASRGDTQYFGPGTRLTVL.

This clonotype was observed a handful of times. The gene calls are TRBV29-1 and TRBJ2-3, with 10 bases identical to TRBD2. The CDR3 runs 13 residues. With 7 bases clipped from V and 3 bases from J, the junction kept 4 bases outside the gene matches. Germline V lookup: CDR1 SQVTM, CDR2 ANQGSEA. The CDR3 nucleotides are TGCAGCGGCTCTAGCGGGAGTACAGATACGCAGTATTTT. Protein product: CSGSSGSTDTQYF.

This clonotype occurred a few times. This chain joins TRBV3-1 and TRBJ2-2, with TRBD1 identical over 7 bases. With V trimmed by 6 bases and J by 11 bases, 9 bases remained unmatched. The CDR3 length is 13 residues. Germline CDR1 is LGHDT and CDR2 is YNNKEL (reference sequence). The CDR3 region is CASRRTGAGELFF. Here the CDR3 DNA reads TGTGCCAGCAGACGCACAGGGGCGGGTGAGCTGTTTTTT.

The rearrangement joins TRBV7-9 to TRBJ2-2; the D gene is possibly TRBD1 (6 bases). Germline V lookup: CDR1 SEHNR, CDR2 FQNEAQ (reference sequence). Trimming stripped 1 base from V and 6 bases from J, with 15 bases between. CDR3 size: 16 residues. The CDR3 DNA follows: TGTGCCAGCAGCTTAGAACTGGACAGTTTACCCGGGGAGCTGTTTTTT. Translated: CASSLELDSLPGELFF.

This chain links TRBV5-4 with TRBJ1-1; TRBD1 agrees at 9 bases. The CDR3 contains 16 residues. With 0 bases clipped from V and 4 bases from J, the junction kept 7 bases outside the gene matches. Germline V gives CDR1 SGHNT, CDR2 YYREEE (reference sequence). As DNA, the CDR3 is TGTGCCAGCAGCTTGGGGGGACAGGGCGAGGTCACTGAAGCTTTCTTT. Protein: CASSLGGQGEVTEAFF.